What follows are 13 T cell receptor beta chains derived from one specimen sequenced in a study of PD-L1 blockade in urothelial cancer. Sequencing used immunoSEQ multiplex PCR; TCRdb keeps in-frame clones, though not all of them. Altogether around 130,000 clones are present, 65% to 85% being singletons, with the ten largest covering 2.5% to 4%. Stated time point: pretreatment peripheral blood. The sequenced sample was PBMCs, obtained around atezolizumab (anti-PD-L1) treatment. The receptors here all came from a man aged 50-59 years with urothelial cancer.

This clone was seen only once. The gene calls are TRBV5-6 and TRBJ2-2; D is unclear. Trimming took off 1 base at V and 6 bases at J, with 7 bases between the two ends. This CDR3 contains 13 residues. From germline, CDR1 is SGHDT and CDR2 YYEEEE. The CDR3 here is CASSLSSPGELFF. In DNA form, the CDR3 reads TGTGCCAGCAGCTTGTCATCCCCCGGGGAGCTGTTTTTT.

The CDR3 DNA reads TGTGCCAGCAGCCCGTCCGTAGCCAGCCGATTCCAAGAGACCCAGTACTTC. It specifies CASSPSVASRFQETQYF. This chain uses TRBV5-5 with TRBJ2-5; D gene ambiguous. Germline V lookup: CDR1 SGHKS, CDR2 YYEKEE (reference sequence). This CDR3 contains 17 residues. V lost 4 bases to trimming and J lost 1 base, with 20 bases between them.

The genes are TRBV9 and TRBJ2-1, with 7 nucleotides matching TRBD2. After removal of 2 bases from V and 7 bases from J, the junction contained 6 bases not matched to a gene. CDR3 length equals 14 residues. Germline CDR1 SGDLS, CDR2 YYNGEE. In DNA, the CDR3 is TGTGCCAGCAGCGTGGCGGGAGTCGAAAATGAGCAGTTCTTC. As protein: CASSVAGVENEQFF.

The gene calls are TRBV5-8 and TRBJ1-5; perhaps TRBD1 as D (6 bases). Germline V gene lookup returns CDR1 SGHTS and CDR2 YDEGEE. Trimming pared 4 bases from V and 4 bases from J, leaving 21 bases between. This CDR3 region has 17 residues. CDR3 nucleotide sequence: TGTGCCAGCAGCCCCAGGGGCCTAGAACTGGCGAATCAGCCCCAGCATTTT. Encoded protein: CASSPRGLELANQPQHF.

The chain has TRBV6-5 and TRBJ1-3; D gene ambiguous. Germline CDR1 reads MNHEY; CDR2 reads SVGAGI. This CDR3 region has 16 residues. V lost 0 bases and J 2 bases, leaving 11 bases between the germline ends. The chain's CDR3 is CASSYSRHSPGNTIYF. CDR3 coding DNA: TGTGCCAGCAGTTACTCGAGACACAGTCCTGGAAACACCATATATTTT.

The chain joins TRBV30 to TRBJ2-1; 7 bases fit TRBD1. The CDR3 length is 15 residues. Germline V CDR1 and CDR2: GTSNPN, SVGIG (reference sequence). V lost 3 bases and J lost 2; bases outside the gene matches: 7. The CDR3: CAWSPDRVTYNEQFF. CDR3 coding DNA: TGTGCCTGGAGCCCTGACAGGGTCACCTACAATGAGCAGTTCTTC.

This sequence joins TRBV30 and TRBJ2-2; a weak D match, TRBD1 (5 bases). V was shortened by 0 bases and J by 9 bases, with 11 bases between the two germline ends. CDR3 size: 13 residues. Germline CDR1 GTSNPN, CDR2 SVGIG (reference sequence). This chain's CDR3 is CAWSVGDARELFF. In nucleotides, the CDR3 is TGTGCCTGGAGTGTAGGGGATGCCCGGGAGCTGTTTTTT.

The rearrangement uses TRBV7-3 and TRBJ2-1; D might be TRBD2 (6 bases). CDR3 size: 16 residues. Trimming cost V 2 bases and J 8 bases, with 19 bases left between them. Germline CDR1 reads SGHTA; CDR2 reads FQGTGA. DNA for the CDR3: TGTGCCAGCAGCTTACGGTCGGGAGCGGTTGGTGATGAGCAGTTCTTC. Translating it yields CASSLRSGAVGDEQFF. Based on the CDR3 plus reference TRBV7-3 and TRBJ2-1, the full variable domain is GAGVSQTPSNKVTEKGKYVELRCDPISGHTALYWYRQSLGQGPEFLIYFQGTGAADDSGLPNDRFFAVRPEGSVSTLKIQRTERGDSAVYLCASSLRSGAVGDEQFFGPGTRLTVL.

The chain carries TRBV27 and TRBJ1-2, with 10 bases identical to TRBD1. This CDR3 has 15 residues. Germline CDR1 reads MNHEY; CDR2 reads SMNVEV (reference sequence). With V trimmed by 5 bases and J by 4 bases, 7 bases remained unmatched. The DNA for the CDR3 is TGTGCCAGCAGTCGCCGGACAGGGGGGGGCTATGGCTACACCTTC. This translates into CASSRRTGGGYGYTF.

The V gene is TRBV9, the J gene TRBJ2-1, with 14 positions matching TRBD2. Per germline, CDR1 SGDLS and CDR2 YYNGEE. The CDR3 length is 15 residues. V was clipped by 3 bases and J by 9 bases; unmatched bases: 5. The CDR3 region is CASSGGLAGDREQFF. The CDR3 nucleotides are TGTGCCAGCAGCGGGGGACTAGCGGGAGACCGTGAGCAGTTCTTC. The variable domain in full, completed from reference TRBV9 and TRBJ2-1, reads DSGVTQTPKHLITATGQRVTLRCSPRSGDLSVYWYQQSLDQGLQFLIQYYNGEERAKGNILERFSAQQFPDLHSELNLSSLELGDSALYFCASSGGLAGDREQFFGPGTRLTVL.

There are a few counts of this clone. V usage is TRBV27 and J usage is TRBJ2-7; D ambiguous. CDR3 length equals 11 residues. Germline assignment: CDR1 MNHEY and CDR2 SMNVEV (reference sequence). Trimming removed 6 bases at V and 6 bases at J, with 9 bases between. The CDR3, as DNA: TGTGCCAGCAGGGCGGTTTTCGAGCAGTACTTC. Encoded protein: CASRAVFEQYF.

CDR3 sequence reads: CASSLPGGASDTQYF. The CDR3 nucleotides are TGTGCCAGCAGCCTTCCAGGGGGCGCATCAGATACGCAGTATTTT. The V and J genes are TRBV5-8 and TRBJ2-3; TRBD1 agrees at 8 bases. The V and J ends lost 4 bases and 4 bases, in that order; junction bases with no gene match: 8. The germline CDR1 and CDR2 sequences are SGHTS and YDEGEE. The CDR3 loop spans 15 amino acids.

This clone was seen more than once but under ten times. This rearrangement joins TRBV5-4 to TRBJ2-1; 13 nucleotides line up with TRBD2. The CDR3 has 16 amino acids. Germline-derived CDR1 and CDR2 are SGHNT and YYREEE (reference sequence). The J segment lost 4 bases and the V segment lost 0 bases, leaving 1 base of the junction unmatched. The CDR3 DNA follows: TGTGCCAGCAGCTTGGAGGGACTAGCGGGGTACAATGAGCAGTTCTTC. Residues: CASSLEGLAGYNEQFF.